The rows below give T cell receptor beta chains drawn from one sample of a study of T cells in Graves' hyperthyroidism and ophthalmopathy. TCRdb called the multiplex PCR reads again in MiXCR, with one record for every CDR3 protein. The repertoire consists of fewer than 750,000 distinct CDR3 sequences, with 14% to 15% occurring once and the leading ten covering approximately 4.3%. The sample consisted of blood. The receptors were sampled from a woman aged 40-49 years with Graves' ophthalmopathy. Each CDR3 is given with its conserved first and last residue. A D gene is named only where the DNA matches it firmly. Part of the rows lack a size; the others show once, few, many or a class for expanded clones.

TRBJ2-2 . 16 TRBD1 TRBV6-5 TGTGCCAGCAGTTCACACTGGACAGGGGTTGGCGGGGAGCTGTTTTTT CASSSHWTGVGGELFF
TRBJ2-7 many 14 . TRBV19 TGTGCCAGTAGCCGAAGGGACGAGCTTGACGAGCAGTACTTC CASSRRDELDEQYF
TRBJ2-5 many 19 TRBD2 TRBV20-1 TGCAGTGCTAGAACTCGACTAGCGGGAGCCTCCACTTACCAAGAGACCCAGTACTTC CSARTRLAGASTYQETQYF
TRBJ2-7 . 15 TRBD2 TRBV7-9 TGTGCCAGCAGCACCGGGACTAGCGGGAGAGGCGAGCAGTACTTC CASSTGTSGRGEQYF
TRBJ1-5 few 16 . TRBV18 TGTGCCAGCTCACCCCGCGATTTGAGGGTGGATCAGCCCCAGCATTTT CASSPRDLRVDQPQHF
TRBJ2-2 many 17 TRBD2 TRBV24-1 TGTGCCACCAGTGATCCGGGACTAGCGGGACGCACCGGGGAGCTGTTTTTT CATSDPGLAGRTGELFF
TRBJ1-1 . 15 . TRBV19 TGTGCCAGCCCCCCTCAGGGATTTTTGAACACTGAAGCTTTCTTT CASPPQGFLNTEAFF
TRBJ2-3 many 13 . TRBV28 TGTGCCAGCAACCAGGCGGGCACAGATACGCAGTATTTT CASNQAGTDTQYF
TRBJ2-2 once 16 . TRBV10-1 TGCGCCAGCAGTCGAGGGACTTCCGGGACCGGCGGGGAGCTGTTTTTT CASSRGTSGTGGELFF
TRBJ2-7 many 13 TRBD2 TRBV28 TGTGCCAGCATTGAGCGGGACTCCTACGAGCAGTACTTC CASIERDSYEQYF
TRBJ1-1 few 14 . TRBV20-1 TGCAGCGCTGCCAACGCCGGCCTGAACACTGAAGCTTTCTTT CSAANAGLNTEAFF
TRBJ1-2 few 15 . TRBV19 TGTGCCAGTAGTATAATGTCAGGAGGCAACTATGGCTACACCTTC CASSIMSGGNYGYTF
TRBJ2-1 many 16 TRBD1 TRBV15 TGTGCCACCAGCACCTCGGACAGGGGGTACGCGGATGAGCAGTTCTTC CATSTSDRGYADEQFF
TRBJ1-1 few 15 TRBD1 TRBV19 TGTGCCAGTAGTACCCTAGGACAGGGAATAACTGAAGCTTTCTTT CASSTLGQGITEAFF
TRBJ2-2 few 12 . TRBV10-3 TGTGCCATCAGTGAGAGTGGCGGGGAGCTGTTTTTT CAISESGGELFF
TRBJ2-5 many 13 . TRBV12-3/TRBV12-4 TGTGCCAGCAGTTTACGGCTGCAAGAGACCCAGTACTTC CASSLRLQETQYF
TRBJ2-7 . 15 . TRBV28 TGTGCCAGCAGTCTCCCCCCTGCGACTAATAGGGAGCAGTACTTC CASSLPPATNREQYF
TRBJ2-3 . 18 TRBD2 TRBV14 TGTGCCAGCAGCCAAGATCGTAGCGGGAGGGTCCTCACAGATACGCAGTATTTT CASSQDRSGRVLTDTQYF
TRBJ2-2 . 15 TRBD2 TRBV20-1 TGCAGTGCTCCACCCAGCGGGAAGGGGACCGGGGAGCTGTTTTTT CSAPPSGKGTGELFF
TRBJ2-7 few 14 . TRBV27 TGTGCCAGCAGGCGACCGGGGGACTTTTACGAGCAGTACTTC CASRRPGDFYEQYF
TRBJ1-1 many 12 . TRBV12-3/TRBV12-4 TGTGCCAGCAGACGTCGGAACACTGAAGCTTTCTTT CASRRRNTEAFF
TRBJ1-2 . 12 . TRBV12-3/TRBV12-4 TGTGCCAGCAGACCTGGGAGTTATGGCTACACCTTC CASRPGSYGYTF
TRBJ1-1 few 13 . TRBV7-3 TGTGCCACCCGAAGGTCTTTGAACACTGAAGCTTTCTTT CATRRSLNTEAFF
TRBJ2-7 . 15 TRBD2 TRBV9 TGTGCCAGCAGTTCTCGGGAGGGCCATTCCTACGAGCAGTACTTC CASSSREGHSYEQYF
TRBJ2-6 few 18 TRBD2 TRBV3-1 TGTGCCAGCAGCCAGGGACTAGCGGGAGCCTCTGGGGCCAACGTCCTGACTTTC CASSQGLAGASGANVLTF
TRBJ2-7 many 18 TRBD2 TRBV4-1 TGCGCCAGCAGCGACCCCAAGTTTATAGCGGGCAGCTCCTACGAGCAGTACTTC CASSDPKFIAGSSYEQYF
TRBJ2-2 few 17 . TRBV9 TGTGCCAGCAGCGTAGCCCTTGGGGGGCGAAAGACCGGGGAGCTGTTTTTT CASSVALGGRKTGELFF
TRBJ1-2 many 13 . TRBV25-1 TGTGCCAGCAGTGAAATGGGGGACTATGGCTACACCTTC CASSEMGDYGYTF
TRBJ2-7 few 15 TRBD1 TRBV4-3 TGCGCCAGCAGCCAGACGACAGGGCTCCCCTACGAGCAGTACTTC CASSQTTGLPYEQYF
TRBJ2-5 many 11 . TRBV5-6 TGTGCCAGCAGCACCTTTGAGACCCAGTACTTC CASSTFETQYF
TRBJ2-3 . 15 . TRBV11-1 TGTGCCAGCAGCTACCGGCGGGGTGGAATAGATACGCAGTATTTT CASSYRRGGIDTQYF
TRBJ2-5 . 15 TRBD1 TRBV30 TGTGCCTGGAACCCGGGACAGGGAATCCAAGAGACCCAGTACTTC CAWNPGQGIQETQYF
TRBJ1-1 . 16 . TRBV3-1 TGTGCCAGCAGCCAATATGGGGCTTTAGTTAACACTGAAGCTTTCTTT CASSQYGALVNTEAFF
TRBJ1-1 many 14 . TRBV4-3 TGCGCCAGCAGTCGACAGGTGGTAGGCACTGAAGCTTTCTTT CASSRQVVGTEAFF
TRBJ2-2 few 16 TRBD2 TRBV9 TGTGCCAGCAGCCTCGGGACTAGCGGGTTTACCCGGGAGCTGTTTTTT CASSLGTSGFTRELFF
TRBJ1-2 many 15 . TRBV7-2 TGTGCCAGCAGCCCCGGTGGGGGGTACTCCTATGGCTACACCTTC CASSPGGGYSYGYTF
TRBJ2-7 many 13 TRBD2 TRBV29-1 TGCAGCGGGCTAGCGGGAGAAACCTACGAGCAGTACTTC CSGLAGETYEQYF
TRBJ1-5 many 12 . TRBV20-1 TGCAGTGCTAGAGTAGGGGATCAGCCCCAGCATTTT CSARVGDQPQHF
TRBJ1-1 . 12 . TRBV29-1 TGCAGCGGTCGGGATTTGGACACTGAAGCTTTCTTT CSGRDLDTEAFF
TRBJ1-5 many 13 . TRBV6-2/TRBV6-3 TGTGCCAGCAGTTGGGGTGACAATCAGCCCCAGCATTTT CASSWGDNQPQHF
TRBJ2-5 . 16 TRBD2 TRBV2 TGTGCCAGCAGGAAACCGGGACTAGCGGATCAAGAGACCCAGTACTTC CASRKPGLADQETQYF